This T cell receptor (beta chain) originates from a study of blood T cell repertoires in COVID-19. Study overall: Sites across the United States, Italy and Spain contributed samples from acute and convalescent COVID-19. PBMCs, B-cell-depleted T cells, or T cells provided the cDNA or gDNA that made up the material.

Methods used by the authors: The assay estimated nucleated cells by amplifying reference gene primers. The repertoire was sequenced with immunoSEQ multiplex PCR; TCRdb's copy has only in-frame clones and lacks some. The D gene and trimming were derived from the DNA, and the V and J assignments and clone size from that table. In the table there are approximately 50,000 clones, 79% of which are singletons. Germline trimming cut 6 bases from V and 6 bases from J; bases unmatched to any gene: 9. This CDR3 spans 15 amino acids. The germline V gene has CDR1 LNHDA and CDR2 SQIVND (reference sequence). Material for sequencing was peripheral blood. This clonotype originated in a man in his sixties or seventies with acute or convalescent COVID-19. The chain recombines TRBV19 with TRBJ2-2; 8 nucleotides line up with TRBD1. Here the CDR3 DNA reads TGTGCCAGTAGCCCGGACAGGGCGGTTCCCGGGGAGCTGTTTTTT. Its translation: CASSPDRAVPGELFF.